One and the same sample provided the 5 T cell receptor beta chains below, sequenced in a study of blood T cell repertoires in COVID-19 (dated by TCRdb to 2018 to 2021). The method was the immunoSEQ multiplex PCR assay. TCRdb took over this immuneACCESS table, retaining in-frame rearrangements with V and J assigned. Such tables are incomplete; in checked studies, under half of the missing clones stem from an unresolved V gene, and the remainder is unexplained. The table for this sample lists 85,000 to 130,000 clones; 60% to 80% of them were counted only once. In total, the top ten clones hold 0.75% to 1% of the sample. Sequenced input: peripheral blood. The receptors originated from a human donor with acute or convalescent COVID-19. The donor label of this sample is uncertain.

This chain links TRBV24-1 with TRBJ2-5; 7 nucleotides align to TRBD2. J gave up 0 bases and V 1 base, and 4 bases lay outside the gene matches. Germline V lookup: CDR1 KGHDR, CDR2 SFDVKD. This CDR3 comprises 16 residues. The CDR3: CATSDFRLADQETQYF. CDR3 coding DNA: TGTGCCACCAGTGATTTTAGGCTAGCGGACCAAGAGACCCAGTACTTC.

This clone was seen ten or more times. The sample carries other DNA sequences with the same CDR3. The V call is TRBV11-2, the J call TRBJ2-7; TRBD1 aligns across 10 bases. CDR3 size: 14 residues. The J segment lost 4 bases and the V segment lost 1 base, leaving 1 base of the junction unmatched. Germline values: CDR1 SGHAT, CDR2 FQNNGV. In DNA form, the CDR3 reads TGTGCCAGCAGCTTAGGACAGGGGGCTTACGAGCAGTACTTC. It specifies CASSLGQGAYEQYF.

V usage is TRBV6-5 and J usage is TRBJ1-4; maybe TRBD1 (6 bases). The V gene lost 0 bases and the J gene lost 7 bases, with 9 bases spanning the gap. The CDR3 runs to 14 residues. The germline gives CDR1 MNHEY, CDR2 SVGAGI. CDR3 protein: CASSYSGAAEKLFF. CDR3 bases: TGTGCCAGCAGTTACTCGGGGGCGGCTGAAAAACTGTTTTTT.

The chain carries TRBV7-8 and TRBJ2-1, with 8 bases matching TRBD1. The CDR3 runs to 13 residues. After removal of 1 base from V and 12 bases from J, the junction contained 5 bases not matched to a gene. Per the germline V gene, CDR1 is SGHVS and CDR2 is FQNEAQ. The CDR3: CASSLVTGTGQFF. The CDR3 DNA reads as TGTGCCAGCAGCTTAGTTACCGGGACAGGGCAGTTCTTC.

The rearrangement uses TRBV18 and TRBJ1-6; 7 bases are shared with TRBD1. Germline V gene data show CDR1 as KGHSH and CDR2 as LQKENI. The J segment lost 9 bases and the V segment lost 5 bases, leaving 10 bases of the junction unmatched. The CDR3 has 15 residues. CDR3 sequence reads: CASSAQGQGVSPLHF. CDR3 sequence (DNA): TGTGCCAGCTCAGCACAAGGTCAGGGGGTTTCACCCCTCCACTTT.